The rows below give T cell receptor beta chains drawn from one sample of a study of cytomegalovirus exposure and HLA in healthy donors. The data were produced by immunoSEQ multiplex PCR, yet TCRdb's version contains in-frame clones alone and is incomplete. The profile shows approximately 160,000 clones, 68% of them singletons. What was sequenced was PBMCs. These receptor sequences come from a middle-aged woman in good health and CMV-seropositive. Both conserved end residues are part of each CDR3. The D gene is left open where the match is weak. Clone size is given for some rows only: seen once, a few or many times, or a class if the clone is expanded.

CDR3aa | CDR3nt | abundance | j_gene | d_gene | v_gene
CAISQGHEQYF | TGTGCCATCTCACAGGGCCACGAGCAGTACTTC | once | TRBJ2-7 | . | TRBV6-1
CASSSTSNEQFF | TGTGCCAGCAGCTCTACCTCCAATGAGCAGTTCTTC | . | TRBJ2-1 | . | TRBV7-9
CASSPVGTEPLEQYF | TGTGCCAGCTCACCAGTCGGGACAGAGCCCCTCGAGCAGTACTTC | once | TRBJ2-7 | TRBD1 | TRBV18
CASSQAGQGKFGANVLTF | TGCGCCAGCAGCCAGGCGGGACAGGGGAAGTTCGGGGCCAACGTCCTGACTTTC | . | TRBJ2-6 | TRBD1 | TRBV4-1
CASSETGDYQPQHF | TGTGCCAGCAGTGAGACAGGGGACTATCAGCCCCAGCATTTT | . | TRBJ1-5 | TRBD1 | TRBV6-1
CASSLEGGRATGELFF | TGCGCCAGCAGCTTGGAGGGCGGGAGGGCCACCGGGGAGCTGTTTTTT | . | TRBJ2-2 | TRBD2 | TRBV5-1
CASSPQGLPTDTQYF | TGTGCCAGCAGCCCACAGGGGCTCCCCACAGATACGCAGTATTTT | . | TRBJ2-3 | TRBD1 | TRBV7-2
CASSLPGTPSREQYF | TGTGCCAGCTCACTTCCCGGGACTCCGTCTCGCGAGCAGTACTTC | . | TRBJ2-7 | . | TRBV18
CASSLGILAGVADTQYF | TGTGCCAGCAGCTTAGGAATACTAGCGGGAGTAGCAGATACGCAGTATTTT | . | TRBJ2-3 | TRBD2 | TRBV7-2
CSATTGYGEKLFF | TGCAGCGCCACCACAGGGTATGGGGAAAAACTGTTTTTT | . | TRBJ1-4 | . | TRBV29-1
CASTTSGSSYNEQFF | TGTGCCAGTACCACTAGCGGGAGCTCCTACAATGAGCAGTTCTTC | . | TRBJ2-1 | TRBD2 | TRBV19
CASSLDSGVGFF | TGTGCCAGCAGCTTAGATTCGGGGGTCGGGTTCTTC | . | TRBJ2-1 | . | TRBV11-2
CASRENRDFSYNEQFF | TGTGCCAGCAGAGAAAACCGGGACTTTTCCTACAATGAGCAGTTCTTC | few | TRBJ2-1 | . | TRBV6-1
CASSQEGTGLTYEQYF | TGCGCCAGCAGCCAAGAAGGGACAGGGCTAACCTACGAGCAGTACTTC | . | TRBJ2-7 | TRBD1 | TRBV4-3
CASSLVPGLSDTQYF | TGCGCCAGCAGCTTGGTACCCGGTTTGTCAGATACGCAGTATTTT | once | TRBJ2-3 | . | TRBV5-1
CASSLRSSGTRGETQYF | TGTGCCAGCAGCTTACGGTCTAGCGGGACCCGGGGGGAGACCCAGTACTTC | . | TRBJ2-5 | TRBD2 | TRBV7-2
CASSPSGAINYEQYF | TGTGCCAGCAGCCCAAGCGGGGCGATTAACTACGAGCAGTACTTC | . | TRBJ2-7 | TRBD2 | TRBV7-2
CASSRTPAGLIPGNTIYF | TGCGCCAGCAGCCGTACCCCGGCAGGGCTAATTCCTGGAAACACCATATATTTT | . | TRBJ1-3 | . | TRBV4-1
CASSPRQGVGYGYTF | TGTGCCAGCAGCCCGCGACAGGGTGTGGGGTATGGCTACACCTTC | . | TRBJ1-2 | TRBD1 | TRBV9
CASSTGLAGTYNEQFF | TGTGCCAGCAGCACCGGACTAGCGGGAACTTACAATGAGCAGTTCTTC | . | TRBJ2-1 | TRBD2 | TRBV11-2
CASFDGVYGYTF | TGTGCCAGCTTCGACGGAGTCTATGGCTACACCTTC | . | TRBJ1-2 | . | TRBV27
CASTDFSSGNTIYF | TGCGCCAGCACGGACTTCAGCTCTGGAAACACCATATATTTT | . | TRBJ1-3 | . | TRBV4-1
CASSQDRATNEKLFF | TGTGCCAGCAGCCAAGACAGGGCAACTAATGAAAAACTGTTTTTT | . | TRBJ1-4 | TRBD1 | TRBV7-2
CASSLGGRHEKLFF | TGCGCCAGCAGCTTGGGGGGCAGGCATGAAAAACTGTTTTTT | . | TRBJ1-4 | . | TRBV5-1
CASGADRGDTGELFF | TGTGCTAGTGGCGCTGACAGGGGGGACACCGGGGAGCTGTTTTTT | . | TRBJ2-2 | TRBD1 | TRBV12-5
CARAGASKVPRGYEQYF | TGTGCCCGAGCAGGGGCGTCAAAGGTGCCGAGAGGTTACGAGCAGTACTTC | few | TRBJ2-7 | . | TRBV7-6
CASSPRQGRETQYF | TGTGCCAGCAGTCCTAGACAGGGCCGGGAGACCCAGTACTTC | few | TRBJ2-5 | TRBD1 | TRBV27
CSADRAFGNEQFF | TGCAGCGCCGACAGGGCTTTTGGCAATGAGCAGTTCTTC | . | TRBJ2-1 | TRBD1 | TRBV29-1
CASSLLVHEQYF | TGTGCCAGCAGTCTCCTCGTCCACGAGCAGTACTTC | . | TRBJ2-7 | . | TRBV28
CASSLASREHGYTF | TGTGCCAGCAGCTTAGCGTCCAGGGAACATGGCTACACCTTC | . | TRBJ1-2 | . | TRBV7-8
CATSRGGGYSNQPQHF | TGTGCCACCAGCAGAGGGGGAGGATATAGCAATCAGCCCCAGCATTTT | . | TRBJ1-5 | . | TRBV15
CASSSGTGAHLPEKLFF | TGCGCCAGCAGCTCCGGGACAGGGGCCCATTTGCCTGAAAAACTGTTTTTT | . | TRBJ1-4 | TRBD1 | TRBV5-1
CASSNITGESYEQYF | TGTGCCAGCAGCAACATCACAGGGGAATCCTACGAGCAGTACTTC | . | TRBJ2-7 | . | TRBV21-1
CASSLGGRNTEAFF | TGCGCCAGCAGCTTGGGCGGGAGGAACACTGAAGCTTTCTTT | . | TRBJ1-1 | . | TRBV5-1
CASSLRTGLDIQYF | TGTGCCAGCAGCCTTAGGACAGGGTTGGACATTCAGTACTTC | . | TRBJ2-4 | TRBD1 | TRBV7-9